This TCR beta chain derives from a study of cytomegalovirus exposure and HLA in healthy donors. Notes on this clone: What it recognizes is unknown.

Trimming pared 0 bases from V and 4 bases from J, leaving 21 bases between. The CDR3 has 18 amino acids. Germline V gene lookup returns CDR1 MGHRA and CDR2 YSYEKL. General study points: Most CMV-associated TCR beta chains appeared HLA-restricted in a later analysis.

PCR involved 60 Vbeta and 13 Jbeta primers. Sequenced by immunoSEQ multiplex PCR; TCRdb stores in-frame clones only, minus some. The data show approximately 71,000 clones, and the top ten clones hold approximately 3.6%. All the people who gave samples were healthy bone marrow donors. The source of this sequence is a female donor in good health and CMV-seropositive. The chain recombines TRBV4-1 with TRBJ1-2; D not certain. The sample comprised PBMCs. The CDR3 bases are TGCGCCAGCAGCCAAGATTCCCCATTGGTCCCAGTCCCCTATGGCTACACCTTC. Its translation is CASSQDSPLVPVPYGYTF.